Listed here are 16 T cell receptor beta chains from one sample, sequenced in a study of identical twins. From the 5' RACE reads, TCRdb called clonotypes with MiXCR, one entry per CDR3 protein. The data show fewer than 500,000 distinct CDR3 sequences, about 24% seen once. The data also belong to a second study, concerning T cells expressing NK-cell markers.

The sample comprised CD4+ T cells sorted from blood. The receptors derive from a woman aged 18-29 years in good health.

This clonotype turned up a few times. The CDR3 DNA reads as TGTGCCAGCAGCTCGACAGGGGACACGCAGTATTTT. Its protein product is CASSSTGDTQYF. V and J are TRBV7-2 and TRBJ2-3, with 8 bases lining up with TRBD1. Per germline, CDR1 SGHTA and CDR2 FQGNSA. The CDR3 runs to 12 residues. Losses at the gene ends were 4 bases for V and 9 bases for J; bases not matched to a gene: 3.

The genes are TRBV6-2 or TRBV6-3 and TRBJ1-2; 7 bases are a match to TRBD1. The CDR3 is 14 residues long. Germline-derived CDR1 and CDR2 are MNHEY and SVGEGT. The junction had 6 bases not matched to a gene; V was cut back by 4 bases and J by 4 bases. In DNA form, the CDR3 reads TGTGCCAGCAGTTTTGCGGGGACAGTCTATGGCTACACCTTC. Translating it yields CASSFAGTVYGYTF.

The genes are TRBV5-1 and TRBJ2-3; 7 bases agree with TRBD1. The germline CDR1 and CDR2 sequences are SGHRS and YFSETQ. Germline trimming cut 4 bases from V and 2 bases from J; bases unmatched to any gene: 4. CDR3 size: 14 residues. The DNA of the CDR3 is TGCGCCAGCAGCAAAGGGGGCCCCACAGATACGCAGTATTTT. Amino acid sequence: CASSKGGPTDTQYF.

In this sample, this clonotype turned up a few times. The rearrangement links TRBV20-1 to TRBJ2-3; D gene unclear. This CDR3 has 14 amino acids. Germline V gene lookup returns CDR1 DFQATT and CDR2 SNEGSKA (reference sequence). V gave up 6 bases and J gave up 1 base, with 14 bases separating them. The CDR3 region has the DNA TGCAGTGCCTCTCGGAACTACCGCACAGATACGCAGTATTTT. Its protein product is CSASRNYRTDTQYF.

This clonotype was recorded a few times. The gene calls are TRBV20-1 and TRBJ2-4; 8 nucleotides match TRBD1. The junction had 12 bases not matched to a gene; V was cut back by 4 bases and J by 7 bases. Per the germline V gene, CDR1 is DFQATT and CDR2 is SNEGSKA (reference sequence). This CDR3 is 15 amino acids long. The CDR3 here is CSATDPRGHSNIQYF. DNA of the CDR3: TGCAGTGCTACCGACCCCAGGGGGCACTCTAACATTCAGTACTTC.

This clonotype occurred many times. The CDR3 sequence is CASRTRDRVGGDTEAFF. The CDR3 bases are TGTGCCAGCAGGACCCGGGACAGGGTTGGTGGGGACACTGAAGCTTTCTTT. V is TRBV9 and J is TRBJ1-1, with 9 bases lining up with TRBD1. The CDR3 extends over 17 amino acids. The germline V gene encodes CDR1 SGDLS and CDR2 YYNGEE. J gave up 3 bases and V 5 bases, and 14 bases lay outside the gene matches.

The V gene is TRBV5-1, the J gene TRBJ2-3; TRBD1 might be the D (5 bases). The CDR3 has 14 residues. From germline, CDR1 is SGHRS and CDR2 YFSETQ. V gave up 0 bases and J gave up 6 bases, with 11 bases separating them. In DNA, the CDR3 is TGCGCCAGCAGCTTGGTTCCAGGGCCGGATACGCAGTATTTT. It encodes CASSLVPGPDTQYF.

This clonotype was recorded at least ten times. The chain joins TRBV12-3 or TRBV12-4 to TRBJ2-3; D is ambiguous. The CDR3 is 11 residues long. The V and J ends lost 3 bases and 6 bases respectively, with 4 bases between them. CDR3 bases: TGTGCCAGCAGTTTCGGTGATACGCAGTATTTT. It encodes CASSFGDTQYF.

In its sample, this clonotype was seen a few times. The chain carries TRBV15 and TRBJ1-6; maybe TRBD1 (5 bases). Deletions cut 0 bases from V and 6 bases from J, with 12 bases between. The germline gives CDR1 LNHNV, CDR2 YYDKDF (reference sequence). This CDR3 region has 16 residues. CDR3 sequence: CATSREGQGGNSPLHF. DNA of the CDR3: TGTGCCACCAGCAGAGAGGGGCAGGGCGGTAATTCACCCCTCCACTTT.

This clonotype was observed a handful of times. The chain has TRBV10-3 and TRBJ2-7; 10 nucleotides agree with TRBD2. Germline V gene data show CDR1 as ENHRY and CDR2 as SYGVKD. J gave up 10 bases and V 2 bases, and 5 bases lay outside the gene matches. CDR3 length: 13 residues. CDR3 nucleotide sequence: TGTGCCATCAGTGAGGAACTAGCGGGATACCAGTACTTC. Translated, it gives CAISEELAGYQYF.

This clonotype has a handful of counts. CDR3 region: CSVVWVSATGELFF. As DNA, the CDR3 is TGCAGCGTTGTGTGGGTTAGCGCGACCGGGGAGCTGTTTTTT. The chain carries TRBV29-1 and TRBJ2-2, with a weak D call TRBD2 (5 bases). V lost 4 bases, J lost 5 bases, and 14 bases lay in between. Germline V gene data show CDR1 as SQVTM and CDR2 as ANQGSEA. CDR3 length: 14 residues.

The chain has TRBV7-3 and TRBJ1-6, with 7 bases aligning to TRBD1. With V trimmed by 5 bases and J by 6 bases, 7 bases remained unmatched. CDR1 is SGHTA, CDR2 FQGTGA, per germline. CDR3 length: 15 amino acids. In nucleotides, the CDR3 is TGTGCCAGCAGCCCAGGGGGGTGGCTTAATTCACCCCTCCACTTT. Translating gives CASSPGGWLNSPLHF.

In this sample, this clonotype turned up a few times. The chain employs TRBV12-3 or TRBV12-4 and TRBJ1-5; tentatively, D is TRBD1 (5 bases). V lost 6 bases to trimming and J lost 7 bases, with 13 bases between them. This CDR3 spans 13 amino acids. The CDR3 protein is CASSLRVEQPQHF. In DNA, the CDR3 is TGTGCCAGCAGCCTCAGGGTGGAACAGCCCCAGCATTTT.

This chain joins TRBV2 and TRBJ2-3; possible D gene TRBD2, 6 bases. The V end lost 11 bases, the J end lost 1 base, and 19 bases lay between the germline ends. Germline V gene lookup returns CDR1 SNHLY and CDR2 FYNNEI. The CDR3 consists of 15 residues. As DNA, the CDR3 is TGTGCCGCCTCCCGCGGGGTATTCGGCACAGATACGCAGTATTTT. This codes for CAASRGVFGTDTQYF. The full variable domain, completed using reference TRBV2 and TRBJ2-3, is EPEVTQTPSHQVTQMGQEVILRCVPISNHLYFYWYRQILGQKVEFLVSFYNNEISEKSEIFDDQFSVERPDGSNFTLKIRSTKLEDSAMYFCAASRGVFGTDTQYFGPGTRLTVL.

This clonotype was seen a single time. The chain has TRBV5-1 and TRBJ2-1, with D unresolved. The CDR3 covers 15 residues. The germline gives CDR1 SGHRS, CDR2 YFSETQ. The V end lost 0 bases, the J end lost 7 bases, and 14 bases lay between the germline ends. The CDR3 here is CASSLADMVVNEQFF. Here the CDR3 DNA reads TGCGCCAGCAGCTTGGCCGACATGGTCGTAAATGAGCAGTTCTTC.

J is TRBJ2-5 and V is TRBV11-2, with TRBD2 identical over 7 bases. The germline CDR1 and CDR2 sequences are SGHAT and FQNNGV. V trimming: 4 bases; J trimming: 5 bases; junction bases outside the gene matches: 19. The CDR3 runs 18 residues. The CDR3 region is CASSSPLGGRVGGETQYF. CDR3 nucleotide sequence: TGTGCCAGCAGCTCCCCTTTGGGCGGGAGAGTGGGGGGGGAGACCCAGTACTTC.